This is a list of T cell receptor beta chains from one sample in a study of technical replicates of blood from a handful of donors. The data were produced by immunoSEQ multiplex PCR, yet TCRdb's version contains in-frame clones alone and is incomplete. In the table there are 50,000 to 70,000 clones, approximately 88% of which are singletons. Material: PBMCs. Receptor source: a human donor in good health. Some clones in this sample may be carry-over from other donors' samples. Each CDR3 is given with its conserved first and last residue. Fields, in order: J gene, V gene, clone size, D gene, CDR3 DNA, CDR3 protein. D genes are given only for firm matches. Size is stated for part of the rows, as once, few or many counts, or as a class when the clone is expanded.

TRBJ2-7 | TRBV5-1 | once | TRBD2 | TGCGCCAGCAGCTATCTAAGCGGGGGGTCCCCCCCCTACGAGCAGTACTTC | CASSYLSGGSPPYEQYF
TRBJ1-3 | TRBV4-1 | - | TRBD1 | TGCGCCAGCAGCCACCCTCTTAAGGGGGCGCGAGGAAACACCATATATTTT | CASSHPLKGARGNTIYF
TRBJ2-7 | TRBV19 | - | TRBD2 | TGTGCCAGTAGTCCGTTGTCCGGGACAGCCGGGACTAGCGGGAGGTGGAACGAGCAGTACTTC | CASSPLSGTAGTSGRWNEQYF
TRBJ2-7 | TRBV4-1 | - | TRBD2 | TGCGCCAGCAGCCAAGATGGGGGACTAGCGGGTTTGGACCCCTACGAGCAGTACTTC | CASSQDGGLAGLDPYEQYF
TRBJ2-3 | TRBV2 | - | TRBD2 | TGTGCCAGCAGTGAACTAGCGGGGAGCACAGATACGCAGTATTTT | CASSELAGSTDTQYF
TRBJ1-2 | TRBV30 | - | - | TGTGCCTGGCCCGGACAGTCGAAGTACGCCTCTCGGTGCGGCTACACCTTC | CAWPGQSKYASRCGYTF
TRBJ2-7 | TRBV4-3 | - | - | TGCGCCAGCAGCCAAGAAACAGCCTTAAATGAGCAGTACTTC | CASSQETALNEQYF
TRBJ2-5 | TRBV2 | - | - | TGTGCCAGCAGTGAGTGGGCTATATATCAGGAGACCCAGTACTTC | CASSEWAIYQETQYF
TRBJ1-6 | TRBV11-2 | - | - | TGTGCCAGCAGCGCGAACCCGGGGAAAAATTCACCCCTCCACTTT | CASSANPGKNSPLHF
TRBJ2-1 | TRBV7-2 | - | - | TGTGCCAGCAGCTTAGATTGGCAGGCCTCCTACAATGAGCAGTTCTTC | CASSLDWQASYNEQFF
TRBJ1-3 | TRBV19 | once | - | TGTGCCAGTAGTATACCGGCAGACTTTTCCTCTGGAAACACCATATATTTT | CASSIPADFSSGNTIYF
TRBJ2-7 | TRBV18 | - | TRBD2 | TGTGCCAGCTCACCAGACTCGGGGGGGCAGTACTTC | CASSPDSGGQYF
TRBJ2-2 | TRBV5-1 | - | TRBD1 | TGCGCCAGCAGCTTGGTAGGACAGGGGATTCCCGGGGAGCTGTTTTTT | CASSLVGQGIPGELFF
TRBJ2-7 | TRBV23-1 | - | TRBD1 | TGCGCCAGCAGTCTCCCCGACAGGGATAACTACGAGCAGTACTTC | CASSLPDRDNYEQYF
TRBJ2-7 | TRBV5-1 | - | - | TGCGCCAGCAGCGTAGAACAGGCTACCTACGAGCAGTACTTC | CASSVEQATYEQYF
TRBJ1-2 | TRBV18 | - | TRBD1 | TGTGCCAGCTCCCCTACAAACAAGGACAGGGACTATGGCTACACCTTC | CASSPTNKDRDYGYTF
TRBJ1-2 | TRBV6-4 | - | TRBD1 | TGTGCCAGCCCGGGACAGGGGTATGGCTACACCTTC | CASPGQGYGYTF
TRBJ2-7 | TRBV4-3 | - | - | TGCGCCAGCAGCCAAGATTACAGCTTCTCCTACGAGCAGTACTTC | CASSQDYSFSYEQYF
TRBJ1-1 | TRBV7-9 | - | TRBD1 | TGTGCCAGCAGCTCGACGGACCGGGACAGGAGAGTTGAAGCTTTCTTT | CASSSTDRDRRVEAFF
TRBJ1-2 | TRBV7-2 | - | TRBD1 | TGTGCCAGCAGCTGGCGACAGGGTAACTATGGCTACACCTTC | CASSWRQGNYGYTF
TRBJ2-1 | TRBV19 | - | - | TGTGCCAGTAGTATTTCAAACAATGAGCAGTTCTTC | CASSISNNEQFF
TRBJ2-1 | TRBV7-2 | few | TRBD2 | TGTGCCAGCAGTTTGTCGACTAGCGGGGGACCTCTTGAGCAGTTCTTC | CASSLSTSGGPLEQFF
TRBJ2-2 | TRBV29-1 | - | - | TGCAGCGTTGAAGGGTGGCAGGGTAGCACCGGGGAGCTGTTTTTT | CSVEGWQGSTGELFF
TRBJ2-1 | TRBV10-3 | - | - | TGTGCCATCAGTGAGGTGTCTAGTCGGCATAGCTCCTACAATGAGCAGTTCTTC | CAISEVSSRHSSYNEQFF
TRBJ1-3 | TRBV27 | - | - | TGTGCCAGCAGCCCGCGGGGTCTAAGTGGAAACACCATATATTTT | CASSPRGLSGNTIYF
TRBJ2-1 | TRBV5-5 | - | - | TGTGCCAGCAGCGTGAGAGGGGGGGCCGTCCACAATGAGCAGTTCTTC | CASSVRGGAVHNEQFF
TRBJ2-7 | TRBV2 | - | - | TGTGCCAGCAGTGGCGCGGGGGAGCAGTACTTC | CASSGAGEQYF
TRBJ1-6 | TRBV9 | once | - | TGTGCCAGCAGCGGAACAGGGAGCGCAAATTCACCCCTCCACTTT | CASSGTGSANSPLHF